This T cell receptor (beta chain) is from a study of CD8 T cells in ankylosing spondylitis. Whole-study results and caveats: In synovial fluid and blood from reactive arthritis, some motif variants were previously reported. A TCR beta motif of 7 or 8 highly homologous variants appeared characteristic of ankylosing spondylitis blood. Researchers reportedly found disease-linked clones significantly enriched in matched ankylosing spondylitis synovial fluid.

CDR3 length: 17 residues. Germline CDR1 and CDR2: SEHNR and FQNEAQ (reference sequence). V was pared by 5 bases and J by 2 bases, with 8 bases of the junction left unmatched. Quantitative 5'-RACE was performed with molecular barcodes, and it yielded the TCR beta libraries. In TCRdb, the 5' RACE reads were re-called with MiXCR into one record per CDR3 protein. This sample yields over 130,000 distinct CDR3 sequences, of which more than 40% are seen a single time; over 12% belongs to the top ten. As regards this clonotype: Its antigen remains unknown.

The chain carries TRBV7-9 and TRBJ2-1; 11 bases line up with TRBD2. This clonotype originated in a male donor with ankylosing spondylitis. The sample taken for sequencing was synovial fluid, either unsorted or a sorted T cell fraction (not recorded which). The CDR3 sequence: CASSILAGAPPYNEQFF. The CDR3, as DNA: TGTGCCAGCAGCATACTAGCGGGAGCCCCACCCTACAATGAGCAGTTCTTC.